This T cell receptor beta chain was captured in a study of T cells in Graves' hyperthyroidism and ophthalmopathy. The CDR3 totals 14 residues. V trimming: 7 bases; J trimming: 4 bases; junction bases outside the gene matches: 8. CDR1 is SQVTM and CDR2 is ANQGSEA in the germline V gene. What was amplified from RNA transcripts were TCR beta CDR3 regions. When the TCR CDR3 underwent first-round RT-PCR, the HTBI primer set was used. TCRdb ran MiXCR on the multiplex PCR reads and lists one entry per CDR3 protein. The table shows hundreds of thousands of distinct CDR3 sequences, with 12% to 15% occurring only once. Hyperthyroidism patients were newly diagnosed, had disease duration under 2 months, and were aged 18 to 65 years. This clonotype was recorded at least ten times.

The sequenced sample consisted of blood. The chain carries TRBV29-1 and TRBJ2-1; 9 bases are shared with TRBD2. The receptor comes from a young woman with Graves' hyperthyroidism. The DNA of the CDR3 is TGCAGCGGTAGCGGGAGAGGAGGTTACAATGAGCAGTTCTTC. This codes for CSGSGRGGYNEQFF.